This T cell receptor beta chain was recovered during a study of regulatory T cells in long-lasting Graves disease. Looking at the study overall: Those Graves' patients who were newly diagnosed had been on antithyroid drugs under 3 months.

Both iRepertoire HTBI primers and Arm-PCR of CDR3 regions were used to build the TCR beta libraries. TCRdb analysed the multiplex PCR reads with MiXCR anew, one entry per CDR3 protein. The table shows roughly 610,000 distinct CDR3 sequences, with 16% occurring only once. The V gene's germline CDR1 is GTSNPN and CDR2 SVGIG (reference sequence). V was cut by 2 bases and J by 7 bases, with 18 bases left in between. This CDR3 contains 15 residues. This clonotype was observed a handful of times. The time point was: newly diagnosed GD, antithyroid drugs for less than 3 months. Researchers made the TCR library from RNA that was extracted from PBMCs. Separately, the same data were catalogued under a study of T cells in Graves' hyperthyroidism and ophthalmopathy. As that study records: These patients, aged 18 to 65, had recently diagnosed hyperthyroidism lasting under 2 months. With the HTBI primer set, the TCR CDR3 went through a first round of RT-PCR.

The sequencing here drew on peripheral blood mononuclear cells (PBMCs), taken at new diagnosis, from a patient treated with antithyroid drugs. V usage is TRBV30 and J usage is TRBJ2-1, with a tentative D call TRBD1 (6 bases). This receptor was identified in a man between 18 and 35 years old with Graves disease. The CDR3 here is CAWSSDSDHSNEQFF. In DNA, the CDR3 is TGTGCCTGGAGTTCGGACAGCGATCATTCAAATGAGCAGTTCTTC.